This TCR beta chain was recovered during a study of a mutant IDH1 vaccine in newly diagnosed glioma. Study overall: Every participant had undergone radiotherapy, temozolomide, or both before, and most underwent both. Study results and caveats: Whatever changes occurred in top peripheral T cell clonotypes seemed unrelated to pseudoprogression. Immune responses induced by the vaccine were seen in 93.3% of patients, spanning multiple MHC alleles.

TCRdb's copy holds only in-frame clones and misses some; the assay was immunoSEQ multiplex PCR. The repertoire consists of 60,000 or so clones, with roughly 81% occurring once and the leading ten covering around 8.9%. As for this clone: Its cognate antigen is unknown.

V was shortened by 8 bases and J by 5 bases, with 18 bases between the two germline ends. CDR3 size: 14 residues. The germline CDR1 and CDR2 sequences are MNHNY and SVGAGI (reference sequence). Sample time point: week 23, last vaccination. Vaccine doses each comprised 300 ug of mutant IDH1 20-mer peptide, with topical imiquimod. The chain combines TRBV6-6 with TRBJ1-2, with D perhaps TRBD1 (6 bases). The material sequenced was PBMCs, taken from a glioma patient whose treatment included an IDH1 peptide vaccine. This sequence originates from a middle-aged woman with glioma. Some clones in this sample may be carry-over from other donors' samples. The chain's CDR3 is CASRPEGVRYGYTF. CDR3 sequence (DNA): TGTGCCAGCCGACCAGAGGGGGTGCGGTATGGCTACACCTTC.